The T cell receptor beta chain described here comes from a study of shared clonotypes between healthy human individuals. This clone turned up a few times. What it binds is unknown. Other DNA sequences of this sample code for an identical CDR3. Original processing methods: Filtering was not the same, since immunoSEQ gave junction-only sequences without quality scores. Method: immunoSEQ multiplex PCR; TCRdb's copy keeps in-frame clones and lacks some. Clone size and V and J calls were adopted from that table, with D and trimming inferred from the DNA. In the table there are about 1.1 million clones, approximately 80% of which are singletons. General study results and limits: Sharing across four donors was highest in naive CD4 (around 5%) and lowest in memory CD8 (roughly 0.4%).

Trimming stripped 2 bases from V and 4 bases from J, with 8 bases between. The CDR3 runs to 13 residues. Germline V lookup: CDR1 SEHNR, CDR2 FQNEAQ (reference sequence). The TCR was taken from a man between 18 and 29 years old in good health. Some clones in this sample may be carry-over from other donors' samples. The chain recombines TRBV7-9 with TRBJ1-1; perhaps TRBD1 as D (5 bases). The sequencing sample was made of memory CD4+ T cells from PBMCs. Subset indicated: CD45RA-negative fraction. CDR3 sequence (DNA): TGTGCCAGCAGCTTACAGGGAGGCACTGAAGCTTTCTTT. This translates into CASSLQGGTEAFF.